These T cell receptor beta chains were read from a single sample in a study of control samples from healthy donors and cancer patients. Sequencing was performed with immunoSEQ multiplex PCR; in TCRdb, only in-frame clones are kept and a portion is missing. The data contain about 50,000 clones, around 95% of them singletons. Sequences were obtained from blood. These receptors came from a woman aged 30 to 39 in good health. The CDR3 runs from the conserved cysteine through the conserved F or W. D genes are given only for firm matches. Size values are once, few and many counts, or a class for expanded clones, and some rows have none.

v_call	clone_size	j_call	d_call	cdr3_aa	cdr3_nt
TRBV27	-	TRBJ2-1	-	CASTFGLNNEQFF	TGTGCCAGCACCTTCGGGCTGAACAATGAGCAGTTCTTC
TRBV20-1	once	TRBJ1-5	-	CSASPSNQPQHF	TGCAGTGCCAGTCCCAGCAATCAGCCCCAGCATTTT
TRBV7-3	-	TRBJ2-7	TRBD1	CASSSDRGYEQYF	TGTGCCAGCAGCTCCGACAGGGGCTACGAGCAGTACTTC
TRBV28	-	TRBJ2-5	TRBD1	CASSPIDGTGLFETQYF	TGTGCCAGCAGCCCTATCGACGGGACAGGGCTTTTTGAGACCCAGTACTTC
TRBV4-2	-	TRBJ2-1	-	CASSIRGDDYNEQFF	TGTGCCAGCAGCATTCGTGGGGACGACTACAATGAGCAGTTCTTC
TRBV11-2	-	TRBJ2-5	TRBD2	CASSSVLAGALGTQYF	TGTGCCAGCAGCTCAGTCCTAGCGGGCGCTTTAGGGACCCAGTACTTC
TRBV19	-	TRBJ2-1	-	CASLEGSLRGEQFF	TGTGCCAGTCTGGAGGGGTCCCTCCGGGGTGAGCAGTTCTTC
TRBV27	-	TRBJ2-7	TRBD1	CASSSPRQGFYEQYF	TGTGCCAGCAGTTCCCCAAGACAGGGGTTCTACGAGCAGTACTTC
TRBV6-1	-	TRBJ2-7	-	CASSDAGTSNSYEQYF	TGTGCCAGCAGTGATGCCGGGACATCGAATTCCTACGAGCAGTACTTC
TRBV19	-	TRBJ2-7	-	CASSIGSRQYEQYF	TGTGCCAGTAGTATAGGGTCTCGGCAGTACGAGCAGTACTTC
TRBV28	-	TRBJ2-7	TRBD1	CASSLYGTEPYEQYF	TGTGCCAGCAGTCTGTACGGGACAGAACCCTACGAGCAGTACTTC
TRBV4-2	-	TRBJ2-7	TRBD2	CASSRIGTSGEYEQYF	TGTGCCAGCAGCCGGATCGGGACTAGCGGGGAGTACGAGCAGTACTTC
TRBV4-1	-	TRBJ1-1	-	CASSSRVVGAGTEAFF	TGCGCCAGCAGCTCGCGAGTTGTGGGGGCAGGGACTGAAGCTTTCTTT
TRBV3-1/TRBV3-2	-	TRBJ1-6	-	CASSPGTTYSPLHF	TGTGCCAGCAGCCCCGGGACCACATATTCACCCCTCCACTTT
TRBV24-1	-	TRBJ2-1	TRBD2	CATSDRRLATGEQFF	TGTGCCACCAGTGATAGGAGACTAGCTACCGGTGAGCAGTTCTTC
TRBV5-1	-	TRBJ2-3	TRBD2	CASSHIAGASTDTQYF	TGCGCCAGCAGCCACATAGCGGGTGCTAGCACAGATACGCAGTATTTT
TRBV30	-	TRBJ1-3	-	CAWRVALQGKAGNTIYF	TGTGCCTGGAGGGTGGCCCTTCAGGGAAAGGCCGGAAACACCATATATTTT
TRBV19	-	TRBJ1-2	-	CASTGAATANYGYTF	TGTGCCAGTACTGGGGCGGCCACCGCTAACTATGGCTACACCTTC
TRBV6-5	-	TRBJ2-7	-	CASTPQDYEQYF	TGTGCCAGCACCCCTCAGGATTACGAGCAGTACTTC
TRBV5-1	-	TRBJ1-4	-	CASSLAGSVNEKLFF	TGCGCCAGCAGCTTGGCCGGGTCAGTTAATGAAAAACTGTTTTTT
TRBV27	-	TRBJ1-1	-	CASSSGPLSRAFF	TGTGCCAGCAGTTCCGGGCCGCTATCTCGAGCTTTCTTT
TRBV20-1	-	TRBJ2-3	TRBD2	CSASGRESSTDTQYF	TGCAGTGCTAGTGGGCGGGAGAGTAGCACAGATACGCAGTATTTT
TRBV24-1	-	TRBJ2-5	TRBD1	CPTSHTRQGAGETQYF	TGTCCCACCAGTCACACACGACAGGGGGCGGGGGAGACCCAGTACTTC
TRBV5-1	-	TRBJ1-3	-	CASSPPDMGNTIYF	TGCGCCAGCAGCCCCCCAGATATGGGAAACACCATATATTTT
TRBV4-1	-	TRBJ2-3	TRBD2	CASSQEREASTDTQYF	TGCGCCAGCAGCCAGGAGCGGGAGGCTAGTACAGATACGCAGTATTTT
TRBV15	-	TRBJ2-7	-	CATSREAGSSYEQYF	TGTGCCACCAGCAGAGAGGCAGGGTCCTCCTACGAGCAGTACTTC
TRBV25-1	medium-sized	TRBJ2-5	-	CASSGLGVETQYF	TGTGCCAGCAGTGGTCTGGGGGTAGAGACCCAGTACTTC
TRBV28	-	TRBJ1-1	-	CASSSTGLYPPEAFF	TGTGCCAGCAGTTCCACCGGACTCTATCCGCCCGAAGCTTTCTTT
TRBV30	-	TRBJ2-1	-	CAWSEDSNYNEQFF	TGTGCCTGGAGTGAGGATAGCAACTACAATGAGCAGTTCTTC
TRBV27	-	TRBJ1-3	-	CASSWAPPPNGYTIYF	TGTGCCAGCAGTTGGGCCCCCCCACCGAATGGGTACACCATATATTTT
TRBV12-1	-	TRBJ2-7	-	CASSPDRCSYEQYF	TGTGCCAGCAGCCCCGACAGGTGTTCCTACGAGCAGTACTTC
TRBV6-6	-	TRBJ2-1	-	CASSHRESYNEQFF	TGTGCCAGCAGTCACAGGGAGTCCTACAATGAGCAGTTCTTC
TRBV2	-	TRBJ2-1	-	CASSPDNYNEQFF	TGTGCCAGCAGTCCCGACAACTACAATGAGCAGTTCTTC
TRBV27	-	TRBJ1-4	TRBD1	CASTISGTGFQNEKLFF	TGTGCCAGCACCATCTCCGGGACAGGTTTCCAAAATGAAAAACTGTTTTTT
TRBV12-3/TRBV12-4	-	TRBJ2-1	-	CASRAMVNEQFF	TGTGCCAGCAGGGCAATGGTGAATGAGCAGTTCTTC